This paragraph covers one TCR beta chain sequence. This sample is drawn from a study of OX40 agonist ivuxolimab in advanced cancers. Study-wide context: Previous treatment with anti-PD-1, anti-PD-L1 or anti-CTLA-4 therapy was allowed; about 44% had received some.

Profiling relied on immunoSEQ multiplex PCR, and the TCRdb table lists in-frame clones only, not all of them. The data hold tens of thousands of clones, with around 90% observed a single time. Germline V lookup: CDR1 MNHNY, CDR2 SVGAGI (reference sequence). The length of the CDR3 is 15 residues. The V segment lost 3 bases and the J segment 4 bases; nucleotides outside the gene matches: 5. This clonotype was sampled from an adult with an advanced solid tumor such as melanoma, head and neck, liver or kidney cancer. The V and J genes are TRBV6-6 and TRBJ2-3; TRBD2 agrees at 9 bases. The input for sequencing was CD4+ or CD8+ T cells sorted from blood, taken in a trial of the OX40 agonist ivuxolimab. The CDR3 protein is CASSYWLAGADTQYF. DNA for the CDR3: TGTGCCAGCAGTTATTGGTTAGCGGGAGCAGATACGCAGTATTTT.